One sample yielded the 30 T cell receptor beta chains listed below, sequenced in a study of blood T cells in healthy people across ages. A second PCR of 7 to 11 cycles used a sample-barcoded 5' primer and a J-beta primer mix. MiXCR, applied by TCRdb to the 5' RACE reads, yields one record per CDR3 protein. The data hold more than 650,000 distinct CDR3 sequences, with about 20% observed a single time. Sequencing was carried out using blood. Source of these receptors: a man between 65 and 85 years old in good health.

This clonotype has ten or more counts. The chain carries TRBV5-1 and TRBJ1-4; unclear D gene. Germline assignment: CDR1 SGHRS and CDR2 YFSETQ. The CDR3 is made up of 14 amino acids. V was trimmed by 0 bases and J by 2 bases, leaving 5 bases between them. CDR3 amino acids: CASSLGGTNEKLFF. In DNA form, the CDR3 reads TGCGCCAGCAGCTTGGGAGGGACTAATGAAAAACTGTTTTTT.

Only a few counts were recorded for this clonotype. The chain joins TRBV29-1 to TRBJ2-4; TRBD1 might be the D (5 bases). This CDR3 has 14 residues. Germline V lookup: CDR1 SQVTM, CDR2 ANQGSEA. V lost 7 bases to trimming and J lost 0 bases, with 13 bases between them. CDR3 protein: CSAQGKLAKNIQYF. For the CDR3, the DNA is TGCAGCGCCCAGGGAAAACTAGCCAAAAACATTCAGTACTTC.

This clonotype was recorded a few times. V usage is TRBV7-6 and J usage is TRBJ2-5; TRBD2 matches 9 bases. The DNA end is more similar to TRBJ2-1, so the J call may be wrong. The CDR3 runs 16 residues. The germline CDR1 and CDR2 sequences are SGHVS and FNYEAQ. CDR3 in DNA: TGTGCCAGCAGCGCTAGCATGACTAGCGGATTAAATGAGCAGTTCTTC. Residues: CASSASMTSGLNEQFF.

The CDR3 protein is CASSYFSTLNTEAFF. The CDR3 coding sequence is TGTGCCAGCAGTTATTTCTCCACGCTGAACACTGAAGCTTTCTTT. The chain uses TRBV6-5 and TRBJ1-1; no reliable D call. V was trimmed by 3 bases and J by 0 bases, leaving 11 bases between them. CDR1 MNHEY and CDR2 SVGAGI come from the germline V gene. The CDR3 extends over 15 amino acids.

The chain employs TRBV7-2 and TRBJ2-3; 9 nucleotides agree with TRBD1. The CDR3 is 15 residues long. Losses at the gene ends were 7 bases for V and 5 bases for J; bases not matched to a gene: 10. Germline CDR1 and CDR2: SGHTA and FQGNSA. This CDR3 reads CASTTYRGREDTQYF. The DNA of the CDR3 is TGTGCCAGCACCACATACAGGGGGCGAGAAGATACGCAGTATTTT.

The V gene is TRBV7-2, the J gene TRBJ2-2; 7 nucleotides match TRBD2. CDR1 is SGHTA and CDR2 is FQGNSA in the germline V gene. The CDR3 is 16 residues long. Trimming at V came to 5 bases and at J to 5 bases, leaving 11 bases not matched to a gene. CDR3 coding DNA: TGTGCCAGCAGCCCCAGATCGGGCGGGAGTACCGGGGAGCTGTTTTTT. Its protein product is CASSPRSGGSTGELFF.

The chain employs TRBV5-1 and TRBJ1-1; D remains unclear. The germline gives CDR1 SGHRS, CDR2 YFSETQ. CDR3 size: 13 residues. Trimming removed 4 bases from V and 4 bases from J, with 11 bases in between. This chain's CDR3 is CASSVVAGTEAFF. The CDR3 region has the DNA TGCGCCAGCAGCGTCGTGGCCGGCACTGAAGCTTTCTTT. Full variable domain (rest looked up from reference TRBV5-1 and TRBJ1-1): KAGVTQTPRYLIKTRGQQVTLSCSPISGHRSVSWYQQTPGQGLQFLFEYFSETQRNKGNFPGRFSGRQFSNSRSEMNVSTLELGDSALYLCASSVVAGTEAFFGQGTRLTVV.

There are a few counts of this clonotype. The chain combines TRBV6-8 with TRBJ1-4; D is possibly TRBD1 (5 bases). With 0 bases removed from V and 7 bases from J, the gap between germline ends came to 12 bases. Germline lookup yields CDR1 MNHGY and CDR2 SAAAGT. The CDR3 has 15 amino acids. This chain's CDR3 is CASSYSTGESEKLFF. In DNA form, the CDR3 reads TGTGCCAGCAGTTACTCGACGGGGGAAAGTGAAAAACTGTTTTTT.

This clonotype was recorded a few times. The chain recombines TRBV15 with TRBJ1-2, with 10 bases aligning to TRBD1. This CDR3 has 14 amino acids. Germline-derived CDR1 and CDR2 are LNHNV and YYDKDF (reference sequence). Trimming at V came to 4 bases and at J to 7 bases, leaving 6 bases not matched to a gene. CDR3 in DNA: TGTGCCACCAGCACGCGGACAGGGGGTCTTGGCTACACCTTC. It is translated as CATSTRTGGLGYTF.

J is TRBJ2-5 and V is TRBV12-3 or TRBV12-4; D is tentatively TRBD1 or TRBD2 (6 bases each). The J call may not be correct, given that the DNA end is closer to TRBJ2-7. This CDR3 region has 13 residues. The CDR3 spells CASSRTRGHEQYF. As DNA, the CDR3 is TGTGCCAGCAGCCGAACCCGGGGGCACGAGCAGTACTTC.

This clonotype was picked up many times. The V gene is TRBV5-1, the J gene TRBJ2-5; D ambiguous. Trimming stripped 0 bases from V and 4 bases from J, with 7 bases between. Germline CDR1 reads SGHRS; CDR2 reads YFSETQ. The CDR3 spans 13 residues. CDR3: CASSLDSRETQYF. The DNA of the CDR3 is TGCGCCAGCAGCTTGGATTCACGAGAGACCCAGTACTTC.

V is TRBV6-1 and J is TRBJ2-7, with D hard to call. The CDR3 totals 17 residues. Germline V gene lookup returns CDR1 MNHNS and CDR2 SASEGT. V lost 6 bases, J lost 2 bases, and 23 bases lay in between. Here the CDR3 DNA reads TGTGCCAGCAGCCTCAGAGGCCTCGGCACACTTGCCTACGAGCAGTACTTC. This gives the protein CASSLRGLGTLAYEQYF.

In its sample, this clonotype was seen a few times. The gene calls are TRBV23-1 and TRBJ2-1, with 8 positions matching TRBD2. TRBV23-1 is classed as an ORF, of uncertain function. The CDR3 covers 19 residues. The V gene end was trimmed by 7 bases and the J gene end by 3 bases; junction bases not matched to a gene: 20. CDR3 nucleotides: TGCGCCAGCATTCCCCCGGGCGGGGGGTACTCTGCCCGCTACAATGAGCAGTTCTTC. This encodes CASIPPGGGYSARYNEQFF.

This clonotype occurred many times. The chain couples TRBV7-2 to TRBJ2-4; D uncertain. Germline-derived CDR1 and CDR2 are SGHTA and FQGNSA. The length of the CDR3 is 14 residues. The V gene lost 1 base and the J gene lost 0 bases, with 4 bases spanning the gap. CDR3 sequence reads: CASSLGVAKNIQYF. Written as DNA, the CDR3 is TGTGCCAGCAGCTTAGGCGTAGCCAAAAACATTCAGTACTTC.

In its sample, this clonotype was seen a few times. V and J are TRBV4-1 and TRBJ2-2, with TRBD2 matching over 8 bases. The germline CDR1 and CDR2 sequences are MGHRA and YSYEKL. This CDR3 has 15 amino acids. V gave up 6 bases and J gave up 4 bases; unmatched junction bases: 7. CDR3 coding DNA: TGCGCCAGCAGACACGAACTAGCGGCCACCGGGGAGCTGTTTTTT. Protein product: CASRHELAATGELFF.

V gene TRBV5-5 combines with J gene TRBJ2-3, with 9 bases that match TRBD2. Per the germline V gene, CDR1 is SGHKS and CDR2 is YYEKEE (reference sequence). The CDR3 length is 15 residues. J was trimmed by 8 bases and V by 2 bases; bases with no gene match: 9. CDR3 in DNA: TGTGCCAGCAGCTTACAAGCGGGGGGTGAGGGTACGCAGTATTTT. It encodes CASSLQAGGEGTQYF.

Only one count was recorded for this clonotype. The chain joins TRBV5-1 to TRBJ2-5; 7 nucleotides align to TRBD2. Germline lookup yields CDR1 SGHRS and CDR2 YFSETQ. Trimming at V came to 3 bases and at J to 2 bases, leaving 10 bases not matched to a gene. The CDR3 runs to 16 residues. CDR3: CASSSNGLVAQETQYF. CDR3 bases: TGCGCCAGCAGCTCGAATGGACTAGTGGCACAAGAGACCCAGTACTTC.

The CDR3 sequence is CASSPRPNNSPLHF. CDR3 in DNA: TGTGCCAGCAGCCCACGCCCGAATAATTCACCCCTCCACTTT. This rearrangement joins TRBV6-5 to TRBJ1-6, with D hard to call. This CDR3 has 14 residues. CDR1 is MNHEY, CDR2 SVGAGI, per germline. Between the trimmed V and J ends, which lost 6 bases and 5 bases, there was a span of 11 bases.

This clonotype appeared a few times. This chain uses TRBV3-1 with TRBJ1-4, with D maybe TRBD1 (6 bases). The CDR3 is made up of 15 amino acids. The V end lost 2 bases, the J end lost 3 bases, and 10 bases lay between the germline ends. Germline CDR1 LGHDT, CDR2 YNNKEL (reference sequence). CDR3 region: CASSQKTGPNEKLFF. The DNA of the CDR3 is TGTGCCAGCAGCCAAAAAACAGGGCCTAATGAAAAACTGTTTTTT. The full variable domain, completed using reference TRBV3-1 and TRBJ1-4, is DTAVSQTPKYLVTQMGNDKSIKCEQNLGHDTMYWYKQDSKKFLKIMFSYNNKELIINETVPNRFSPKSPDKAHLNLHINSLELGDSAVYFCASSQKTGPNEKLFFGSGTQLSVL.

The chain is built from TRBV20-1 and TRBJ2-5; 11 bases are a match to TRBD2. V was clipped by 5 bases and J by 3 bases; unmatched bases: 5. The germline V gene encodes CDR1 DFQATT and CDR2 SNEGSKA (reference sequence). The CDR3 covers 14 residues. Here the CDR3 reads CSAPLAGGKETQYF. CDR3 bases: TGCAGTGCTCCCCTAGCGGGGGGCAAAGAGACCCAGTACTTC.

In its sample, this clonotype was seen many times. The chain recombines TRBV18 with TRBJ2-5; 7 bases are shared with TRBD2. Per the germline V gene, CDR1 is KGHSH and CDR2 is LQKENI. Trimming cost V 5 bases and J 3 bases; bases outside gene matches: 3. The CDR3 sequence is 13 residues long. The CDR3 loop reads CASSWRGKETQYF. Written as DNA, the CDR3 is TGTGCCAGCTCATGGCGGGGGAAAGAGACCCAGTACTTC.

The table lists this clonotype with a few counts. This chain uses TRBV4-1 with TRBJ1-2, with D possibly being TRBD1 (5 bases). Trimming took off 0 bases at V and 5 bases at J, with 10 bases between the two ends. Germline V gene sequence: CDR1 MGHRA, CDR2 YSYEKL. The CDR3 contains 14 residues. CDR3 sequence (DNA): TGCGCCAGCAGCCAAGAAGAGACAGATTATGGCTACACCTTC. As protein: CASSQEETDYGYTF.

This clonotype has only a few counts. J is TRBJ1-1 and V is TRBV10-3; 11 nucleotides line up with TRBD1. V gave up 10 bases and J gave up 0 bases; unmatched junction bases: 4. The germline V gene has CDR1 ENHRY and CDR2 SYGVKD. The CDR3 runs to 14 residues. Written as DNA, the CDR3 is TGTGCCACCGGGACAGGGGGTCTGAACACTGAAGCTTTCTTT. This gives the protein CATGTGGLNTEAFF.

This clonotype was seen a handful of times. The J gene is TRBJ2-5, the V gene TRBV6-1, with 9 bases lining up with TRBD1. Trimming took 7 bases from V and 2 from J; bases not matched to a gene: 14. This CDR3 is 17 amino acids long. The germline gives CDR1 MNHNS, CDR2 SASEGT. The CDR3 DNA follows: TGTGCCAGCACCTTGGGGACAGGGCGGAATAGTCAAGAGACCCAGTACTTC. Translation: CASTLGTGRNSQETQYF.

The genes are TRBV28 and TRBJ2-7, with 8 positions matching TRBD2. CDR1 and CDR2 (germline): MDHEN, SYDVKM. The length of the CDR3 is 11 residues. The CDR3 nucleotides read TGTGCCAGCAACGGTCTAGCGGGCTCGCACGTC. This translates into CASNGLAGSHV.

A few counts support this clonotype. This rearrangement joins TRBV10-2 to TRBJ1-1; D ambiguous. Per germline, CDR1 WSHSY and CDR2 SAAADI. CDR3 size: 14 residues. The V gene lost 7 bases and the J gene lost 0 bases, with 12 bases spanning the gap. The CDR3 coding sequence is TGCGCCAGCAAGGAGCGGGCTGTGAACACTGAAGCTTTCTTT. Translated: CASKERAVNTEAFF.

This clonotype was seen a handful of times. The junction departs from germline at one end; a sequencing error may be responsible. The chain is built from TRBV10-3 and TRBJ2-5; 12 bases are a match to TRBD2. The J call may be wrong; the DNA end is better matched by TRBJ2-1. CDR1 is ENHRY, CDR2 SYGVKD, per germline. The CDR3 covers 17 residues. The CDR3 region has the DNA TGTGCCATCAGTCCGGAATGGACTAGCGGGGTGTACAACGAGCAGTTCTTC. It is translated as CAISPEWTSGVYNEQFF.

This clonotype was picked up a small number of times. The chain uses TRBV11-1 and TRBJ1-1, with 11 nucleotides matching TRBD1. Germline-derived CDR1 and CDR2 are SGHAT and FQDESV (reference sequence). The CDR3 runs 15 residues. The J segment lost 4 bases and the V segment lost 5 bases, leaving 6 bases of the junction unmatched. The CDR3 protein is CASSLRDRGFTEAFF. DNA of the CDR3: TGTGCCAGCAGCCTCCGGGACAGGGGGTTCACTGAAGCTTTCTTT.

The chain carries TRBV20-1 and TRBJ1-2; D call uncertain. The germline V gene has CDR1 DFQATT and CDR2 SNEGSKA (reference sequence). CDR3 length: 12 amino acids. V was trimmed by 3 bases and J by 2 bases, leaving 7 bases between them. CDR3 sequence reads: CSASKQNYGYTF. Here the CDR3 DNA reads TGCAGTGCTAGCAAACAAAACTATGGCTACACCTTC.

The sample holds many counts of this clonotype. The chain carries TRBV6-2 or TRBV6-3 and TRBJ2-1; weak D call: TRBD2 (6 bases). Trimming removed 9 bases at V and 3 bases at J, with 24 bases between. CDR1 and CDR2 from the germline V gene are MNHEY and SVGEGT. The CDR3 consists of 17 residues. CDR3: CARSFGGMKPYYNEQFF. In nucleotides, the CDR3 is TGTGCCAGGAGCTTCGGCGGGATGAAACCCTACTACAATGAGCAGTTCTTC.